This T cell receptor (beta chain) was retrieved from a study of cytomegalovirus exposure and HLA in healthy donors. 13 Jbeta primers and 60 Vbeta primers were used for the PCR. Data came from immunoSEQ multiplex PCR; TCRdb stores just in-frame clones and leaves some out. This sample has fewer than 250,000 clones, with 65% to 75% found just once. The CDR3 spans 12 residues. From germline, CDR1 is SGHRS and CDR2 YFSETQ. Trimming left V 4 bases short and J 4 bases short, with 8 bases between. This clone was picked up one time. Sequences were obtained from PBMCs. The sequence was obtained from a man younger than 40 in good health and CMV-seropositive. The chain is built from TRBV5-1 and TRBJ1-2; D uncertain. The CDR3 bases are TGCGCCAGCAGCGAGGGAGGCTATGGCTACACCTTC. This codes for CASSEGGYGYTF.